These T cell receptor beta chains were read from a single sample in a study of cytomegalovirus exposure and HLA in healthy donors. Some clones are missing from TCRdb's copy, which holds only in-frame ones; the method was immunoSEQ multiplex PCR. Its listing shows roughly 58,000 clones. Sequenced: PBMCs. Receptors were obtained from a woman aged 50 to 60 in good health and CMV-seropositive. CDR3s include the opening cysteine and the closing phenylalanine or tryptophan. Each record gives: V gene, CDR3 length, D gene, J gene, CDR3 DNA, CDR3 protein. A D gene is named only where the DNA matches it firmly.

>TRBV5-1|14|TRBD2|TRBJ2-7
TGCGCCAGCAGCCCGAGCGGGAACTCCTACGAGCAGTACTTC
CASSPSGNSYEQYF
>TRBV13|13|TRBD1|TRBJ1-2
TGTGCCAGCAGCCTTGACAGGGACTATGGCTACACCTTC
CASSLDRDYGYTF
>TRBV13|15|TRBD1|TRBJ2-1
TGTGCCAGCAGCCCCCGGACAGGGGACAATTATGAGCAGTTCTTC
CASSPRTGDNYEQFF
>TRBV30|15|TRBD1|TRBJ2-1
TGTGCCAGGGCAACAGGGGGGAGCTCCTACAATGAGCAGTTCTTC
CARATGGSSYNEQFF
>TRBV7-9|14|TRBD2|TRBJ2-1
TGTGCCAGCAGCTACTCCGGGACTAGGGGTGAGCAGTTCTTC
CASSYSGTRGEQFF
>TRBV5-1|18|TRBD1|TRBJ2-3
TGCGCCAGCAGCTTGTACCTCTCCAAGGGGGCACGCACAGATACGCAGTATTTT
CASSLYLSKGARTDTQYF
>TRBV5-6|15|NA|TRBJ2-7
TGTGCCAGCAGCTTGAACAGCCTAAGAGCCTACGAGCAGTACTTC
CASSLNSLRAYEQYF
>TRBV27|14|NA|TRBJ2-7
TGTGCCAGCAGTCCGGACAAAGCTTCCTACGAGCAGTACTTC
CASSPDKASYEQYF
>TRBV4-2|16|TRBD2|TRBJ2-1
TGTGCCAGCAGCCCCACCGCGGGACTAGCGGGGAATGAGCAGTTCTTC
CASSPTAGLAGNEQFF
>TRBV27|14|TRBD1|TRBJ2-7
TGTGCCAGCAGTTTAGCAGGGGGCGCGGGCGAGCAGTACTTC
CASSLAGGAGEQYF
>TRBV18|14|NA|TRBJ2-7
TGTGCCAGCTCACCAGCGACAGGAAATTACGAGCAGTACTTC
CASSPATGNYEQYF
>TRBV5-4|15|NA|TRBJ1-2
TGTGCCAGCAGCTTGTTGACAGGAACTAACTATGGCTACACCTTC
CASSLLTGTNYGYTF
>TRBV7-2|14|TRBD1|TRBJ2-7
TGTGCCAGCAGCTCCGCAGGGGGCGCGTACGAGCAGTACTTC
CASSSAGGAYEQYF
>TRBV18|15|NA|TRBJ2-7
TGTGCCAGCTCACCGGGTCTTACAGGACGATACGAGCAGTACTTC
CASSPGLTGRYEQYF
>TRBV18|13|NA|TRBJ1-5
TGTGCCAGCTCACCGCGACAGAATCAGCCCCAGCATTTT
CASSPRQNQPQHF
>TRBV14|14|NA|TRBJ1-1
TGTGCCAGCAGCCTGGCGGGGATGAACACTGAAGCTTTCTTT
CASSLAGMNTEAFF
>TRBV11-2|20|TRBD1|TRBJ1-5
TGTGCCAGCAGCTTAGATCGCAGGGGGCCAAAGTTTGCTAGCAATCAGCCCCAGCATTTT
CASSLDRRGPKFASNQPQHF
>TRBV4-1|15|NA|TRBJ2-7
TGCGCCAGCAGCCAAGAAGGGACACTCTCCTACGAGCAGTACTTC
CASSQEGTLSYEQYF
>TRBV7-3|15|TRBD1|TRBJ2-7
TGTGCCAGCAGCTCGACAGGGGGCGCTGCTTACGAGCAGTACTTC
CASSSTGGAAYEQYF
>TRBV30|13|TRBD1|TRBJ1-1
TGTGCCTGGGACAGGGGAGTGGTTACTGAAGCTTTCTTT
CAWDRGVVTEAFF
>TRBV9|16|TRBD2|TRBJ2-2
TGTGCCAGCAGCGGGACTAGCGGTCTGAACACCGGGGAGCTGTTTTTT
CASSGTSGLNTGELFF
>TRBV30|12|NA|TRBJ2-2
TGTGCCTGGAACGGGGGAACCGGGGAGCTGTTTTTT
CAWNGGTGELFF
>TRBV6-6|14|TRBD2|TRBJ2-1
TGTGCCAGCAGCATAGCGGGGGGGCGGACTGAGCAGTTCTTC
CASSIAGGRTEQFF
>TRBV15|14|NA|TRBJ1-4
TGTGCCACCAGCAGACAGGGGCTTAATGAAAAACTGTTTTTT
CATSRQGLNEKLFF
>TRBV18|16|TRBD1|TRBJ2-1
TGTGCCAGCTCACCGAAATACGTACAGGGGACGAATGAGCAGTTCTTC
CASSPKYVQGTNEQFF
>TRBV5-1|13|NA|TRBJ1-1
TGCGCCAGCAGGCAAAACATGAACACTGAAGCTTTCTTT
CASRQNMNTEAFF
>TRBV5-5|11|NA|TRBJ2-7
TGTGCCAGCAGCTTGCAGGTCGGGCAGTACTTC
CASSLQVGQYF
>TRBV7-9|15|NA|TRBJ1-1
TGTGCCAGCTACCCCTGGACAATTATGAACACTGAAGCTTTCTTT
CASYPWTIMNTEAFF
>TRBV4-2|16|TRBD2|TRBJ2-7
TGTGCCAGCAGCCAAGGGGGAGCGGGGGGGGCCTACGAGCAGTACTTC
CASSQGGAGGAYEQYF
>TRBV5-6|17|TRBD1|TRBJ1-5
TGTGCCAGCAGCACTACCGGGACAGGGGGCCTCAGCCAGCCCCAGCATTTT
CASSTTGTGGLSQPQHF
>TRBV2|13|NA|TRBJ2-1
TGTGCCAGCAGTGTGGACTCATACAATGAGCAGTTCTTC
CASSVDSYNEQFF
>TRBV27|13|TRBD1|TRBJ1-4
TGTGCCAGCAGTGCCAGGACAGGGGAAAAACTGTTTTTT
CASSARTGEKLFF
>TRBV7-2|15|NA|TRBJ2-2
TGTGCCAGCAGCTCCCCTCTTCTACCGAGCGGGGAGCTGTTTTTT
CASSSPLLPSGELFF
>TRBV5-1|13|NA|TRBJ2-7
TGCGCCAGCACTAACCCAAGCAGGGACGAGCAGTACTTC
CASTNPSRDEQYF
>TRBV14|15|TRBD1|TRBJ1-2
TGTGCCAGCAGCCAAGATCGAACAGGGGGCTATGGCTACACCTTC
CASSQDRTGGYGYTF
>TRBV9|14|NA|TRBJ2-1
TGTGCCAGCAGCGTAGTTCCAGGGAAAGGTGAGCAGTTCTTC
CASSVVPGKGEQFF
>TRBV2|13|NA|TRBJ1-4
TGTGCCAGCAAGGCCGGACAGCCTGAAAAACTGTTTTTT
CASKAGQPEKLFF
>TRBV30|13|TRBD1|TRBJ1-5
TGTGCCTGGAGTGCTCAGGGGGGACAGCCCCAGCATTTT
CAWSAQGGQPQHF
>TRBV5-1|14|NA|TRBJ2-5
TGCGCCAGCAGCTTGCCCCAGGGGCAAGAGACCCAGTACTTC
CASSLPQGQETQYF
>TRBV4-2|15|NA|TRBJ1-2
TGTGCCAGCAGCCAAGATCGGGGTTTGTACTATGGCTACACCTTC
CASSQDRGLYYGYTF
>TRBV14|14|NA|TRBJ2-7
TGTGCCAGCAGCCAAGATCCCAGGGGATACGAGCAGTACTTC
CASSQDPRGYEQYF